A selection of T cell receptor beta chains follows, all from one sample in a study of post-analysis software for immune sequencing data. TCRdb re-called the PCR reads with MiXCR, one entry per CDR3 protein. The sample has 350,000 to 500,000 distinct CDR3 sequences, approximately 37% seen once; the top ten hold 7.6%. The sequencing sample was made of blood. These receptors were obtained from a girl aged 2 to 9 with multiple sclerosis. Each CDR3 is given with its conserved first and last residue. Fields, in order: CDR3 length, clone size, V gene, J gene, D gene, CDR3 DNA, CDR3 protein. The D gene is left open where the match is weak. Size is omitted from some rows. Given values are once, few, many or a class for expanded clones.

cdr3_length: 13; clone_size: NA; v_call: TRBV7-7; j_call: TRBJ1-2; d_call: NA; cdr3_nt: TGTGCCAGCAGTGACACAGGGCCTTGGGGCTACACCTTC; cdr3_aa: CASSDTGPWGYTF
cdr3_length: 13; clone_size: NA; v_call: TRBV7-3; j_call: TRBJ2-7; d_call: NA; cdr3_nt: TGTGCCAGCAGCTCCCGCAGGGATTACGAGCAGTACTTC; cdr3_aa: CASSSRRDYEQYF
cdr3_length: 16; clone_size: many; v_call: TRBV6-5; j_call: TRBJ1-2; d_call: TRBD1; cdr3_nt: TGTGCCAGCAGTCCGACCGGGACAGGGTCTAACTATGGCTACACCTTC; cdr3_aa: CASSPTGTGSNYGYTF
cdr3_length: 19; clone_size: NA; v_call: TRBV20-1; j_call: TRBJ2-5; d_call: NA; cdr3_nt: TGCAGTGCGAACACTACCGGAAAATACAGGAGCCGGCTCCCGGAGACCCAGTACTTC; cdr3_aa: CSANTTGKYRSRLPETQYF
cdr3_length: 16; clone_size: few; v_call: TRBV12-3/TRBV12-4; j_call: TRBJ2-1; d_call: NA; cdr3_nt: TGTGCCAGCAGTTCCCGGACGGGAATCTCCTACAATGAGCAGTTCTTC; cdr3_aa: CASSSRTGISYNEQFF
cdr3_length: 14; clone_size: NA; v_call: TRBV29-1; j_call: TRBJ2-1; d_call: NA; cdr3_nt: TGCAGCGTCGGCGGACAGAGGGATATCAATGAGCAGTTCTTC; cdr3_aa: CSVGGQRDINEQFF
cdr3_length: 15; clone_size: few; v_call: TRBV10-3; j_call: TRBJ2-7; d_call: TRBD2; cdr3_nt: TGTGCCATCAGTGAGTCGTTGGCCGCGGGGGACGAGCAGTACTTC; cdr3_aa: CAISESLAAGDEQYF
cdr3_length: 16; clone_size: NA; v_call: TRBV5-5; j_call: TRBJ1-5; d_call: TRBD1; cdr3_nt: TGTGCCAGCAGCTTAACAGGGGGGGTAACAAATCAGCCCCAGCATTTT; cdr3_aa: CASSLTGGVTNQPQHF
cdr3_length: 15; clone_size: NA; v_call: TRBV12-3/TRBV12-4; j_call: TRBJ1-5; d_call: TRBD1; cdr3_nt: TGTGCCAGCAGTTTTAGGACAGGACCTTCTCAGCCCCAGCATTTT; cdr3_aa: CASSFRTGPSQPQHF
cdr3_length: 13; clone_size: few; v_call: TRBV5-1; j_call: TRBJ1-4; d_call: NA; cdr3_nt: TGCGCCAGCAGCTCGGACAGTCAGTTTCGACTGTTTTTT; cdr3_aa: CASSSDSQFRLFF
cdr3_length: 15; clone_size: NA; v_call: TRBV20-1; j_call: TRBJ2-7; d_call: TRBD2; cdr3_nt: TGCAGTGCGGAAGCTTTAGCGGGAAACTTCTACGAGCAGTACTTC; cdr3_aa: CSAEALAGNFYEQYF
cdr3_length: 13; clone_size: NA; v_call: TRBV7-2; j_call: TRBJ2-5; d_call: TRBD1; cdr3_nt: TGTGCCAGCAGCTTACGTGAGACAGGGGAGCAGTACTTC; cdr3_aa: CASSLRETGEQYF
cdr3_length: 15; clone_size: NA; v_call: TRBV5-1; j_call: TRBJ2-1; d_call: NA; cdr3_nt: TGCGCCAGCAGCGGCGGGACTTTAGACTACAATGAGCAGTTCTTC; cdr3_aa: CASSGGTLDYNEQFF
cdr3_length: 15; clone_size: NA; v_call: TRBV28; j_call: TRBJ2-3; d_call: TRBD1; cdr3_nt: TGTGCCAGCAGCCACTCCAGGGGGTACACAGATACGCAGTATTTT; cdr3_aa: CASSHSRGYTDTQYF
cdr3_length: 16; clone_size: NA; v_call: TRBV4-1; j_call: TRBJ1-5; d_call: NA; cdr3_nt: TGCGCCAGCAGCCAAGGGGGTAGGGGCACCAATCAGCCCCAGCATTTT; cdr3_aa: CASSQGGRGTNQPQHF
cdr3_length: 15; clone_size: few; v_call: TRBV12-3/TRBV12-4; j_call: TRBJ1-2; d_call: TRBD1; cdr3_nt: TGTGCCAGCAGTCCTCGGACAGGGGCGAACTATGGCTACACCTTC; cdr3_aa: CASSPRTGANYGYTF
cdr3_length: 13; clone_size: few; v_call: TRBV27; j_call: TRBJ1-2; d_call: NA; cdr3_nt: TGTGCCAGCAGTTTCCTTGAACAGGGCAGCTACACCTTC; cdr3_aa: CASSFLEQGSYTF
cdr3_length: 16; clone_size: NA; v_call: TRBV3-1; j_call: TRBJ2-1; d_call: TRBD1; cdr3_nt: TGTGCCAGCAGCCAAAGCGACAGGGGGCTTGTCAATGAGCAGTTCTTC; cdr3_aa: CASSQSDRGLVNEQFF
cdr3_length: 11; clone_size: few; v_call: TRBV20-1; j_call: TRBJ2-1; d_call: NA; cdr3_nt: TGCAGTGCTGGACTGTACAATGAGCAGTTCTTC; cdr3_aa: CSAGLYNEQFF
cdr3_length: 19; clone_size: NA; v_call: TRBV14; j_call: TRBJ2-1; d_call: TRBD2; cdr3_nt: TGTGCCAGCAGCCAGGAAGCCCTAACTAGCGGGAGAACCTACAATGAGCAGTTCTTC; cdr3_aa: CASSQEALTSGRTYNEQFF
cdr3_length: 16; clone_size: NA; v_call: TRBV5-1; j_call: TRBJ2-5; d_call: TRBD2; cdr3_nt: TGCGCCAGCAGCGCTTTCGGGACTAGCGGGGGAGAGACCCAGTACTTC; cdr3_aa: CASSAFGTSGGETQYF
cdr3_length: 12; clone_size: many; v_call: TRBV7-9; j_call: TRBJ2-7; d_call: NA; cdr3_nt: TGTGCCAGCAGCTTAGCGCCGTACGAGCAGTACTTC; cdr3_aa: CASSLAPYEQYF
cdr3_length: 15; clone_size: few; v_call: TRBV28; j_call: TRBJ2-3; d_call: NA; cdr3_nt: TGTGCCAGCAGTTATACATCTCGGCCCTACGGGACGCAGTATTTT; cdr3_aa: CASSYTSRPYGTQYF
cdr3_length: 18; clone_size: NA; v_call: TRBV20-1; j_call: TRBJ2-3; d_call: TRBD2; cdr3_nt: TGCAGTGCTAACCGTCAAGAGGGACTAGCGGGATACACAGATACGCAGTATTTT; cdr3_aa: CSANRQEGLAGYTDTQYF
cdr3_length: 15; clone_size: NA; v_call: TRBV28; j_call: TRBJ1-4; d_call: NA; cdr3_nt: TGTGCCAGTAACTCTGCAGGGGCAACTAATGAAAAACTGTTTTTT; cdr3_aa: CASNSAGATNEKLFF
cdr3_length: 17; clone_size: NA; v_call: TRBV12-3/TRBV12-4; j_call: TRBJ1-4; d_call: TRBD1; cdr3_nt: TGTGCCAGCAGTTTAAGGCACGGGACAGGGTTCAATGAAAAACTGTTTTTT; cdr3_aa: CASSLRHGTGFNEKLFF
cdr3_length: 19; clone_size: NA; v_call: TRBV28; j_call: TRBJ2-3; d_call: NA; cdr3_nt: TGTGCCGGCAGTTTATCAAAGGCAACTCTAGCGAGCACCACAGATACGCAGTATTTT; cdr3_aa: CAGSLSKATLASTTDTQYF
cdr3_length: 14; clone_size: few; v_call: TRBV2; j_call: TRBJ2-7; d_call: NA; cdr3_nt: TGTGCCAGCAGGGAACAGGATTCCTCCTACGAGCAGTACTTC; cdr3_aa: CASREQDSSYEQYF
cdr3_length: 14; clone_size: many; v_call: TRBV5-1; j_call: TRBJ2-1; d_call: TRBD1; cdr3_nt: TGCGCCAGCAGCTTGGGACAGGGGTTGAATGAGCAGTTCTTC; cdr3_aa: CASSLGQGLNEQFF
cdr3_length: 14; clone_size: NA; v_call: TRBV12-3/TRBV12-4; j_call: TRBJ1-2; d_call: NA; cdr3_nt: TGTGCCAGCAGTTGGATAGGGCCGGCTTATGGCTACACCTTC; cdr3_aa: CASSWIGPAYGYTF
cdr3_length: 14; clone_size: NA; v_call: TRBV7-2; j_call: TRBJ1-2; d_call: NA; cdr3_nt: TGTGCCAGCAGCTTAGGGCAGGATAACTATGGCTACACCTTC; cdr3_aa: CASSLGQDNYGYTF
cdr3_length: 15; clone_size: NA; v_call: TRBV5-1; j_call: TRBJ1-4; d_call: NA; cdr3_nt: TGCGCCAGCAGTATACAGGGTTTGGGTAATGAAAAACTGTTTTTT; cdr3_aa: CASSIQGLGNEKLFF
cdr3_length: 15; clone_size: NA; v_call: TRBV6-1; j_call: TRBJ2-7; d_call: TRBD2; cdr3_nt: TGTGCCAGCAGTGAGAGCGGGAGGGGACCCTACGAGCAGTACTTC; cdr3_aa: CASSESGRGPYEQYF
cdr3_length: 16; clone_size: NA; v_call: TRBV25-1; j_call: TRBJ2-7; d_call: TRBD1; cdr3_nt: TGTGCCAGCAGTGAACATTCGGCCGGACAGGGCAACGAGCAGTACTTC; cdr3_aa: CASSEHSAGQGNEQYF
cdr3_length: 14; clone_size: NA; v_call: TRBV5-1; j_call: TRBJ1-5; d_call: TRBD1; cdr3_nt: TGCGCCAGCAGCCTAGGGACAGAAAATCAGCCCCAGCATTTT; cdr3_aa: CASSLGTENQPQHF
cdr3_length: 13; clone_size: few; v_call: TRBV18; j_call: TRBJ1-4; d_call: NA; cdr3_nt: TGTGCCAGCTCACCAGAGGGCAGGACTAAACTGTTTTTT; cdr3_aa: CASSPEGRTKLFF
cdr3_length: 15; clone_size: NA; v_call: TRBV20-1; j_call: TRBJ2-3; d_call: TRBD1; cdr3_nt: TGCAGTGCTCGCCGGGACAGGGGTGGCACAGATACGCAGTATTTT; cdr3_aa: CSARRDRGGTDTQYF
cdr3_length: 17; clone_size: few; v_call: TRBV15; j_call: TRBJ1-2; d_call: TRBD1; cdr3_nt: TGTGCCACCAGCAGTCGTATTGGGACAGATTCTAACTATGGCTACACCTTC; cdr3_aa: CATSSRIGTDSNYGYTF
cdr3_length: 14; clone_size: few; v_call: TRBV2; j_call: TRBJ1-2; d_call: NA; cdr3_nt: TGTGCCAGCAGGGCGGACAGTAATAACTATGGCTACACCTTC; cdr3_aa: CASRADSNNYGYTF
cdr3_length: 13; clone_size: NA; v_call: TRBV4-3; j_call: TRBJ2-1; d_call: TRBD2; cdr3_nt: TGCGCCAGCAGCCAAGTAGCGGGAGAGGAGCAGTTCTTC; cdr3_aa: CASSQVAGEEQFF
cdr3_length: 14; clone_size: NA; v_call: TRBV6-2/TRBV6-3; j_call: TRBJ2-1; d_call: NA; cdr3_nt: TGTGCCAGCACCTTAAGATCCCCCTACAATGAGCAGTTCTTC; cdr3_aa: CASTLRSPYNEQFF
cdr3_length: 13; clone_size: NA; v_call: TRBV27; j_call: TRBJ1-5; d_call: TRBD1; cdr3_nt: TGTGCCAGCAGCCTCAGGGGGAATCAGCCCCAGCATTTT; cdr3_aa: CASSLRGNQPQHF
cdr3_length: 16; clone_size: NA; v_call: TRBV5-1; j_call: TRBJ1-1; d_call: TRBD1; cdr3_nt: TGCGCCAGCAGCTGGGGCAGGGGGCTCCGGGACACTGAAGCTTTCTTT; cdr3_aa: CASSWGRGLRDTEAFF
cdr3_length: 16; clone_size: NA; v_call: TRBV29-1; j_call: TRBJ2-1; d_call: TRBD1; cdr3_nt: TGCAGCGTTGAAACCCGGACAGGGGGGACCTACAATGAGCAGTTCTTC; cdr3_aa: CSVETRTGGTYNEQFF
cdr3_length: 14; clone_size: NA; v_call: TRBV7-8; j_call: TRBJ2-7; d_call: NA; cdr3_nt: TGTGCCAGTGTCTCGGGGCAAGATCCCTACGAGCAGTACTTC; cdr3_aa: CASVSGQDPYEQYF
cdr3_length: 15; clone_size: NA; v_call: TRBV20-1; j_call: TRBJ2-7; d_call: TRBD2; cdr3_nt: TGCAGTGCTAGAGATCCACTAGCGATAGGACACGAGCAGTACTTC; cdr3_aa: CSARDPLAIGHEQYF
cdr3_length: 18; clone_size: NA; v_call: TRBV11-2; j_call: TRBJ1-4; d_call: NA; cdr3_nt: TGTGCCAGCAGCTCTTTCCGCGGACCTCTCGAGACTAATGAAAAACTGTTTTTT; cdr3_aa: CASSSFRGPLETNEKLFF
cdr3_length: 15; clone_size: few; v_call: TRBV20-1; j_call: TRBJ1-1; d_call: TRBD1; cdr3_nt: TGCAGTGCTAGAGGGACAGGGGGCATGAACACTGAAGCTTTCTTT; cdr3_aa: CSARGTGGMNTEAFF
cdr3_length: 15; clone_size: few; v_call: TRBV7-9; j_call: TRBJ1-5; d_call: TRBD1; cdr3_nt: TGTGCCAGCAGCGCGACCGGGACAGGCAATCAGCCCCAGCATTTT; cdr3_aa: CASSATGTGNQPQHF
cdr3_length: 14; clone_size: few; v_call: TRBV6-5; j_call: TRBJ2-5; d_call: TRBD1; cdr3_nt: TGTGCCAGCAGTTACGCGACAGGGGAAGAGACCCAGTACTTC; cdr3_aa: CASSYATGEETQYF
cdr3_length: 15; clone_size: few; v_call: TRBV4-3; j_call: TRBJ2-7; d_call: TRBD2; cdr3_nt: TGCGCCAGCAGCCAACGACTAGCGGGATTCCACGAGCAGTACTTC; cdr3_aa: CASSQRLAGFHEQYF
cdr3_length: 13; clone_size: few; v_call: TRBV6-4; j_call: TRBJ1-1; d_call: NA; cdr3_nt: TGTGCCAGCAGCAGGGGCTGGGACACTGAAGCTTTCTTT; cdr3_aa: CASSRGWDTEAFF
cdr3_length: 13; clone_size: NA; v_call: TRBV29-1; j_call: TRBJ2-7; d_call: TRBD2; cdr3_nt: TGCAGCGTGTGTAGCGGGAACTCCTACGAGCAGTACTTC; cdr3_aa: CSVCSGNSYEQYF
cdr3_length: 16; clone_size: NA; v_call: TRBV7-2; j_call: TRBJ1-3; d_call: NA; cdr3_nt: TGTGCCAGCAGCTTAGATCCACCGAGCTCTGGAAACACCATATATTTT; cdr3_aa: CASSLDPPSSGNTIYF
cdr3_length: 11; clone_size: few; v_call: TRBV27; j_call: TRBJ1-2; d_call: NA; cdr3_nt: TGTGCCAGCAAAGCGACCTATGGCTACACCTTC; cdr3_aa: CASKATYGYTF
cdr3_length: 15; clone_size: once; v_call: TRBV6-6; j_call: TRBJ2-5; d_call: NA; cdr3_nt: TGTGCCAGCACCCGGTCAGGTACTATGGTGGAGACCCAGTACTTC; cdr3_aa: CASTRSGTMVETQYF
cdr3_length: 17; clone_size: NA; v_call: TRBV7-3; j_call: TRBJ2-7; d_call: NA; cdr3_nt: TGTGCCAGCAGCTTAATACCTGGCCAGGGAATCTACAATGAGCAGTACTTC; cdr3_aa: CASSLIPGQGIYNEQYF
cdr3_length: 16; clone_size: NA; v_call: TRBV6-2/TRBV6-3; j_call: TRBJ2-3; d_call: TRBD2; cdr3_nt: TGTGCCAGCAGTTACTCTTCGAGGGTAGCGGGAGAAGGCCAGTATTTT; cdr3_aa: CASSYSSRVAGEGQYF